The clone carrying this TCR beta chain was detected once. Its antigen is still unknown. PRAID combined immunodeficiency and autoinflammation. Assay used: immunoSEQ multiplex PCR; TCRdb lists only in-frame clones, some missing. The sample comprises about 68,000 clones, approximately 90% of which are singletons, and around 0.66% rests with the top ten. The CDR3 is made up of 13 amino acids. Germline CDR1 reads SNHLY; CDR2 reads FYNNEI. J was trimmed by 5 bases and V by 6 bases; bases with no gene match: 3. This sample stems from a study of stem cell transplantation in POMP-related autoinflammatory disease. Study at large: The study hypothesized thymoproteasome defects skew the TRB repertoire via impaired CD8+ selection. Notes on the study in general: A trend toward lower repertoire diversity and greater clonality appeared in every analyzed T-cell subset of PRAID patients. In PRAID patients, the number of distinct TRB V-J gene pairings was restricted.

The starting material was CD4+ T cells from PBMCs, obtained after stem cell transplantation. This sequence originates from a human patient with POMP-related autoinflammation and immune dysregulation (PRAID). Some T cells may originate from the graft donor. The rearrangement joins TRBV2 to TRBJ2-7; 11 positions agree with TRBD2. The CDR3 nucleotides read TGTGCCAGCAGGCTAGCGGGAGGCCACGAGCAGTACTTC. Translating it yields CASRLAGGHEQYF.